This T cell receptor beta chain originates from a study of cytomegalovirus exposure and HLA in healthy donors (dated by TCRdb to 2017 to 2019). With respect to the entire study: In an earlier analysis of fewer than 750 of the donors, 250 to 300 Gb of sequence data and roughly 100 million unique TCR beta sequences from some 170 million T cells were reported. To predict cytomegalovirus infection status, the study brought together high-throughput TCR immunosequencing, statistical association of individual TCRs with disease status, and machine learning. A later genetic analysis took genome-wide SNP genotypes for about three fifths of the roughly 670 donors and used that subset as a discovery cohort. Class I and class II HLA loci were covered by the typing at four-digit resolution. On average, around 240,000 unique TCR beta nucleotide sequences were sequenced per donor among more than 350 genotyped donors of the cohort, with approximately 18% of those sequences being non-productive. The genetic ancestry cluster associated with self-reported Caucasian donors included about 81% of the 300 to 450 genotyped donors. Rather than drawing on any new phenotypic data, the later analysis identified candidate immune exposures from TCR beta sequences and the way those sequences occurred across donors. Roughly 300 gigabases of sequencing data and around 80 million unique TCR sequences made up an early release that covered approximately 620 HLA-typed donors. An earlier analysis of fewer than 750 of the donors used high-throughput TCR beta sequencing to judge whether each TCR beta V gene segment behaved as functional or pseudogenic. The study aimed to test whether signatures of past pathogen exposure could be identified by cataloging public T cell receptors. A separate validation cohort of about 110 different subjects was used in addition to the 666-subject first cohort. Four or five DR-DQ haplotypes were handled as single units for association and clustering because linkage in the cohort was strong. A later analysis re-analyzed previously published TCR beta repertoires from roughly 690 donors and added high-resolution HLA genotyping to study TCR occurrence patterns. Alongside the repertoire data, information on donor age, sex, ethnicity and CMV serostatus was compiled. Using immunosequencing, the study profiled T cell repertoires from some 670 subjects and related those repertoires to cytomegalovirus serostatus. Typing coverage varied by locus: roughly 620-640 donors for A, B, C, DRB1 and DQB1; under 550 for DQA1; over 600 for DPA1; roughly 450 for DPB1. All discovery cohort repertoires had been generated using a single sequencing platform.

Preparation of the library involved the immunoSEQ multiplex PCR assay. The multiplex PCR relied on a mix of 60 forward primers for TCR Vbeta segments and 13 reverse primers for TCR Jbeta segments. The CDR3 region of rearranged TCR beta genes was amplified from genomic DNA with a multiplex PCR assay. On the Illumina HiSeq System, the amplified TCR beta libraries were sequenced as 87-base-pair reads. Per the original workflow: Across the 700 or so repertoires, a later analysis counted 60 million to 90 million unique TCR beta chains, roughly 11 million of which were shared by at least two donors. Raw reads were error-corrected and collapsed into unique sequences with a nearest-neighbor algorithm that merged closely related sequences to remove PCR and sequencing errors. Alignment of CDR3 sequences to IMGT reference sequences was used to assign V, D and J gene segments. For a sequence to be retained, a match of at least six nucleotides was required to both a V gene segment and a J gene segment. Rearrangements were called productive when the CDR3 lacked stop codons and stayed in frame with V and J; all others were non-productive. Following IMGT convention, CDR3 was defined as the stretch from the second conserved V-encoded cysteine up to the conserved J-encoded phenylalanine. The earlier analysis of 500 to 650 of the donors excluded any sequence lacking an unambiguous match to a single V gene segment. An earlier analysis of about 590 of the donors classified V segments as functional when productive rearrangements were above 56.7% and as segregating when the standard deviation between donors was above 5%. A statistical classification framework was built to diagnose cytomegalovirus status from the catalog of TCR beta chain sequences. V and J gene assignment, in a later analysis, came from comparing TCR nucleotide sequences with IMGT/GENE-DB human TR gene sequences. In a later analysis, CDR3 sequences and most-parsimonious VDJ recombination scenarios were assigned using the TCRdist pipeline. In a later analysis, every TCR beta chain was defined by the combination of its CDR3 amino acid sequence and its V-gene family, and reads without a unique V-gene family were dropped. As a way to deal with suspected cross-contamination and a sequencing artifact, a later analysis dropped under 600 nucleotide sequences that were highly shared and had low generation probability. In a later analysis, a clonal expansion index for each public chain was calculated from normalized within-repertoire ranks of inferred template counts. In a later analysis, generation probabilities were computed with a VDJ recombination model fitted to out-of-frame rearrangements, and the resulting probabilities were checked against IGoR. Hypergeometric tests were used in a later analysis to score TCR-TCR, TCR-HLA and TCR-CMV co-occurrence, with a repertoire-size bias correction applied to the TCR pairs. To estimate false discovery rates, a later analysis permuted the HLA or CMV assignments 20 times. A later analysis grouped co-occurring TCRs with DBSCAN, adding TCRdist sequence similarity when clustering within HLA-allele-positive subsets. For co-occurrence clustering, repertoires with fewer than 30,000 or more than 120,000 public chains were excluded, along with a handful of repertoires with anomalous nucleotide sharing. Held by TCRdb, this immuneACCESS table contains in-frame sequences only and omits some clones. Under half of the omission traces to an unresolved V gene where checked; the cause of the rest is unknown. V, J and clone size are taken as reported in that table, and D and trimming were inferred from the DNA itself. The sample table lists 150,000 to 200,000 clones, more than 70% of them with a count of one. More than 0.35% of the sample comes from the top ten.

The CDR3 runs 16 residues from the cysteine to the phenylalanine. Solely the CDR3 DNA is kept, with 48 bases framed from the first base. CDR1 is given as KGHSH and CDR2 as LQKENI, both from the germline V gene. Trimming at the junction amounts to 6 bases on V and 8 bases on J, and the germline ends lie 23 bases apart. As concerns this clone: This receptor's antigen is unknown. No per-base quality is available; no much larger clone lies one base away.

Broad study findings and their caveats: Some IMGT-functional V segments, including TRBV6-2 and TRBV6-3, could not be distinguished by the 87-base-pair reads and were therefore excluded. An association between a missense DCLRE1C variant and V-gene and J-gene trimming of TCR beta chains was found in a later genetic analysis and replicated in an independent cohort. The only immune exposure information available for the cohort was CMV serostatus. A later analysis associated 15,000 to 20,000 TCR beta sequences with specific HLA alleles at a false discovery rate of 0.05. A further reported finding was that TCR beta sequences accurately predicted the HLA-A and HLA-B alleles for most subjects in the first cohort. Only TCR beta chains were sequenced in this cohort, and the absence of alpha or paired-chain data limited detectable features. According to a later analysis, parvovirus B19, influenza, CMV and Epstein-Barr virus appeared linked to several top co-occurrence clusters. Because counts were too low, approximately 15 rarely observed V segments, including chromosome 9 orphons, were excluded from the earlier analysis of a few hundred of the donors. According to a later genetic analysis, donors in an Asian-associated ancestry cluster had fewer N-insertions in productive TCRs than the approximately 630-donor mean. In vitro tests confirmed that a few of the cytomegalovirus-associated TCR beta chains recognize cytomegalovirus antigens. According to a later analysis, most CMV-associated TCR beta chains appeared to be HLA-restricted, and the HLA associations seemed to be driven largely by CMV exposure. The authors suggested that the approach could potentially be generalized to other disease states and immunological phenotypes. The study gave a list of more than 150 TCR beta chains associated with cytomegalovirus. A later analysis found that HLA-associated TCR beta chains were more clonally expanded and had lower generation probabilities than equally common non-associated chains. Assigning TCR associations to individual alleles was difficult when HLA alleles, especially DR and DQ, strongly co-occurred. HLA typing was unavailable for some donors at each locus, so association tests used only the typed subset. In a later analysis, the rate of TCR association differed among HLA loci, with DRB1 alleles having the most associated TCRs and HLA-C alleles having the fewest. Broadly in line with IMGT annotations, most TCR beta V segments showed up in productive rearrangements about 87% or about 30% of the time in an earlier analysis of approximately 600 of the donors. Roughly uniform sequencing depth across donors was assumed in presence/absence analyses, although this assumption may not hold. Most TCR sequences were seen in very few donors, while some public TCRs were found in many individuals. The sequencing pipeline was judged likely to have produced a cluster of highly shared sequence variants as a technical artifact. Linkage disequilibrium might explain the correlated functional status among segregating V segments, but an unknown experimental factor could not be excluded. The classifier was reported to diagnose cytomegalovirus status with high specificity and sensitivity in both the original cohort and the validation cohort.

The cohort consisted of 600 to 750 healthy bone marrow donors. Cohort members were all nominally healthy when sampled, although unrecorded immune exposures were likely present. The donor tested CMV seronegative and was one of the 352 seronegative cohort members. A peripheral blood sample was provided by each donor, and peripheral blood mononuclear cells were used for TCR beta sequencing. Genomic DNA was extracted from the blood cell samples with the Qiagen DNeasy Blood Extraction Kit. The rearranged segments are TRBV18 and TRBJ2-1, and TRBD1 may be the D gene, going by 5 matching bases. The TCR was taken from a boy younger than 10 in good health and CMV-seronegative. Sequencing input: PBMCs. The CDR3 protein: CASSRSAGKDGYEQFF. The DNA reads TGTGCCAGCTCCCGCTCCGCAGGGAAGGACGGCTATGAGCAGTTCTTC.